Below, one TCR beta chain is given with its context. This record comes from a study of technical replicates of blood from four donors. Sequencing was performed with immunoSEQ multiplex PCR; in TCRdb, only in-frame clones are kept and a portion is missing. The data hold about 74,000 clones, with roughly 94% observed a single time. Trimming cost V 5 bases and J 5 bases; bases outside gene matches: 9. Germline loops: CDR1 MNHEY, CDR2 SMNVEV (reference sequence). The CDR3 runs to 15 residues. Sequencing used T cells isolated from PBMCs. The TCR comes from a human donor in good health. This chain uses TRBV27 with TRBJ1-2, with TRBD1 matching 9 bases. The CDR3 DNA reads TGTGCCAGCAGTGCGACCGGGACAGGGACATATGGCTACACCTTC. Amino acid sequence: CASSATGTGTYGYTF.